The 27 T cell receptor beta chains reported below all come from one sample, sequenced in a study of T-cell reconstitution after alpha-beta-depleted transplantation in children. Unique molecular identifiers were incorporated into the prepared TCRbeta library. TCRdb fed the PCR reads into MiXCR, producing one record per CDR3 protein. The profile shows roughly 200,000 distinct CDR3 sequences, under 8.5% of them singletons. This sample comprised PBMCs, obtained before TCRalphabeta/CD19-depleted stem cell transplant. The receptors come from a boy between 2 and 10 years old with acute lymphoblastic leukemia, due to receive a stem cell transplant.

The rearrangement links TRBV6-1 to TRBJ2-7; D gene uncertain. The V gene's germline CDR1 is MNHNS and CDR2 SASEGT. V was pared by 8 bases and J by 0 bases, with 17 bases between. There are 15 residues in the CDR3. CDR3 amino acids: CASSRGFSSSYEQYF. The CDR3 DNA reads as TGTGCCAGCTCCCGTGGGTTCTCGAGCTCCTACGAGCAGTACTTC.

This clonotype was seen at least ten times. Written as DNA, the CDR3 is TGCAGTGCTTCTTCTAGCGGGAGAGGGGATACGCAGTATTTT. Translated, it gives CSASSSGRGDTQYF. The J gene is TRBJ2-3, the V gene TRBV20-1; the match to TRBD2 covers 10 bases. V shed 5 bases and J 6 bases; nucleotides not matched to a gene: 8. The CDR3 is 14 residues long. CDR1 and CDR2 from the germline V gene are DFQATT and SNEGSKA (reference sequence).

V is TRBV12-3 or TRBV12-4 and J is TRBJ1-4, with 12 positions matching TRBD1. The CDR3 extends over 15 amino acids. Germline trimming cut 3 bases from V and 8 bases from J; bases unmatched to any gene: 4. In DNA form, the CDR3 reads TGTGCCAGCAGTTTCGGGACAGGGGGCGAGGAAAAACTGTTTTTT. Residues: CASSFGTGGEEKLFF.

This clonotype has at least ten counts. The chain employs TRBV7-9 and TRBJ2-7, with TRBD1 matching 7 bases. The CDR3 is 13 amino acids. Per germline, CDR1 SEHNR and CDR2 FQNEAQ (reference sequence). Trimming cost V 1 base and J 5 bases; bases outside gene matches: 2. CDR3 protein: CASSLGQGDEQYF. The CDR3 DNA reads TGTGCCAGCAGCTTAGGCCAGGGGGACGAGCAGTACTTC.

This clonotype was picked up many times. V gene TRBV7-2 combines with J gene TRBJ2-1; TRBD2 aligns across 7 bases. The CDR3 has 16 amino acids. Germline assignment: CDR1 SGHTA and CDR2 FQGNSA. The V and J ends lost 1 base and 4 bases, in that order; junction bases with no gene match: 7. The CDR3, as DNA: TGTGCCAGCAGCTTAGTGGCTAGCGGTAATTACAATGAGCAGTTCTTC. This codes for CASSLVASGNYNEQFF.

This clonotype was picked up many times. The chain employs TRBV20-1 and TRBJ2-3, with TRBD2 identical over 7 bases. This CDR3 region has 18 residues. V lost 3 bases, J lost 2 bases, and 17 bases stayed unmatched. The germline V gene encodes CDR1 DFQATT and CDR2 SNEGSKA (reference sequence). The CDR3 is CSASHVTSERSLTDTQYF. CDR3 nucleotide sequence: TGCAGTGCTAGCCATGTAACTAGCGAGAGATCGCTCACAGATACGCAGTATTTT.

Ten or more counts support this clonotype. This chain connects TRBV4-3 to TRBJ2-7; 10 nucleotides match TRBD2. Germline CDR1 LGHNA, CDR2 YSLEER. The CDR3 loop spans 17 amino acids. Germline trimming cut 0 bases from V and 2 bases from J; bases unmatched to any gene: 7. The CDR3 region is CASSQEPPLAGAYEQYF. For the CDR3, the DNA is TGCGCCAGCAGCCAAGAACCGCCGCTAGCGGGAGCCTACGAGCAGTACTTC.

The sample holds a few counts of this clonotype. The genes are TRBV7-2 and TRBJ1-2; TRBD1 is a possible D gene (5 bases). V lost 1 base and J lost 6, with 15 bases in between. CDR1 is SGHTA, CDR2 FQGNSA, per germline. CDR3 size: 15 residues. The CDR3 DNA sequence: TGTGCCAGCAGCTTAGTCGGGGGATCGTCGGATGGCTACACCTTC. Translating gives CASSLVGGSSDGYTF.

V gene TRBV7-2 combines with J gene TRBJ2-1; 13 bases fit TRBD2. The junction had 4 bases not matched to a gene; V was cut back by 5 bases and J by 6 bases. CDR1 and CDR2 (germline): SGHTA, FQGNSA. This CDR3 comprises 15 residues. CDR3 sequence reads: CASSPGLAGANEQFF. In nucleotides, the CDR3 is TGTGCCAGCAGCCCAGGACTAGCGGGGGCCAATGAGCAGTTCTTC.

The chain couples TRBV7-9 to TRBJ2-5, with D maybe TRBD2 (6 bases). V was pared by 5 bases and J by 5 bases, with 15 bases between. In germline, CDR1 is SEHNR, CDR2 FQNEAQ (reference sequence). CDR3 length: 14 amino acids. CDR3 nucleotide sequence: TGTGCCAGCAGCCCATTAGACGGAGGGGAGACCCAGTACTTC. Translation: CASSPLDGGETQYF.

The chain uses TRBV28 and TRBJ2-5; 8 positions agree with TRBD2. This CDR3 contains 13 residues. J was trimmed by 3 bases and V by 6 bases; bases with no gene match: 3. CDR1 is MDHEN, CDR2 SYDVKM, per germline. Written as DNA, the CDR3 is TGTGCCAGCAGGGGACTAGTGGAAGAGACCCAGTACTTC. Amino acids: CASRGLVEETQYF.

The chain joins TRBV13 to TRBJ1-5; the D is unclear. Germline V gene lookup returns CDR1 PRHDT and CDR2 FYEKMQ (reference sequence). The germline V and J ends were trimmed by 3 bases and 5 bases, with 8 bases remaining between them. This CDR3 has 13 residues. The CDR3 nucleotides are TGTGCCAGCAGCTTGGGTTCCTATCAGCCCCAGCATTTT. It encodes CASSLGSYQPQHF.

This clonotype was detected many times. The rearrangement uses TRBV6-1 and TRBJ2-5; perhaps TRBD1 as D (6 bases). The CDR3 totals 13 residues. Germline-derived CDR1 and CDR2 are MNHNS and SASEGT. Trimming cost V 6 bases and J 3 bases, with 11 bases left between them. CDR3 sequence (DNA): TGTGCCAGCAGCTTCCAGGGGAAAGAGACCCAGTACTTC. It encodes CASSFQGKETQYF.

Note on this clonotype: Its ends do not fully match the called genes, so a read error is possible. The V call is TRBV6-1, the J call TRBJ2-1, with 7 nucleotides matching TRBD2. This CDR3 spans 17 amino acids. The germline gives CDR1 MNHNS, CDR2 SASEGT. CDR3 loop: CASRRDGSGASYYEQFF. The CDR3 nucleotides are TGTGCCAGCAGACGAGACGGCAGCGGGGCTTCCTACTATGAGCAGTTCTTC.

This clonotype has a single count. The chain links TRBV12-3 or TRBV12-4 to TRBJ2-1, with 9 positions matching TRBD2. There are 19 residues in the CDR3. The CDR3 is CTRSSLLMLAGSSYNEQFF. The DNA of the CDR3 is TGTACCCGCAGTTCCCTTTTGATGCTAGCGGGGAGCTCCTACAATGAGCAGTTCTTC.

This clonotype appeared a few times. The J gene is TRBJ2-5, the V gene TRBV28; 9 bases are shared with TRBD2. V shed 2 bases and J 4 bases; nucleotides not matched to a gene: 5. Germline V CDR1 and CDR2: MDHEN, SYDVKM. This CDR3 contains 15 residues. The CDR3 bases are TGTGCCAGCAGTTTAGGGGTAGCGGGGGTAGAGACCCAGTACTTC. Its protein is CASSLGVAGVETQYF.

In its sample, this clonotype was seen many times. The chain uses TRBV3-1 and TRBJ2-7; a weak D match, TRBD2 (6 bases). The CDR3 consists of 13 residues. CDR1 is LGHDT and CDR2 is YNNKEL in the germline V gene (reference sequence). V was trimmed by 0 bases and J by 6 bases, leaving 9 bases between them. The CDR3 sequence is CASSQDGGSEQYF. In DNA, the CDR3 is TGTGCCAGCAGCCAAGATGGGGGGAGCGAGCAGTACTTC.

This chain's CDR3 is CSAPIQSPSTDTQYF. CDR3 in DNA: TGCAGTGCTCCGATACAGTCACCTAGCACAGATACGCAGTATTTT. V gene TRBV20-1 combines with J gene TRBJ2-3; no firm D call. CDR3 length equals 15 residues. V lost 5 bases, J lost 0 bases, and 15 bases lay in between. The germline CDR1 and CDR2 sequences are DFQATT and SNEGSKA (reference sequence).

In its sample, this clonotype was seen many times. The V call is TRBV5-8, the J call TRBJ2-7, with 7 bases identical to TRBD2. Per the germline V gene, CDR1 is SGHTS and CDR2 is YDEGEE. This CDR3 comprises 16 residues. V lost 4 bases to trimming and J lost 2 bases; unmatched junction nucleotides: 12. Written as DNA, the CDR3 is TGTGCCAGCAGCCAATACGCCGGGACTACCACCTACGAGCAGTACTTC. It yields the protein CASSQYAGTTTYEQYF.

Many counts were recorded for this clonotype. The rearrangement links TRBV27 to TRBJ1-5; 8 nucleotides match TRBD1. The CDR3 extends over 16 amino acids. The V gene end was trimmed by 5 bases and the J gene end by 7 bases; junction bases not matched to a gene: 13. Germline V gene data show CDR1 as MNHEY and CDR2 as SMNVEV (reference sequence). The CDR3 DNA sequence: TGTGCCAGCAGTCCCTGGGGGGCGACAGGGGTACAGCCCCAGCATTTT. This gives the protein CASSPWGATGVQPQHF.

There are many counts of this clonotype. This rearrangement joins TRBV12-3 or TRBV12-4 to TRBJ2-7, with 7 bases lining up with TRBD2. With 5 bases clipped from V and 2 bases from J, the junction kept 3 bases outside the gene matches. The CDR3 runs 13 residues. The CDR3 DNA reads TGTGCCAGCAGTACCGGACTAGCCTACGAGCAGTACTTC. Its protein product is CASSTGLAYEQYF.

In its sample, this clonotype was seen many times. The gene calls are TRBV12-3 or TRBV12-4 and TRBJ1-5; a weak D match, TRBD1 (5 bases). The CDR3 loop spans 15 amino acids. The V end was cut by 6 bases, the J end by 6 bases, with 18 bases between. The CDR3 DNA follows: TGTGCCAGCAGCCCTAAGGCAGGGCCCTCTCAGCCCCAGCATTTT. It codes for CASSPKAGPSQPQHF.

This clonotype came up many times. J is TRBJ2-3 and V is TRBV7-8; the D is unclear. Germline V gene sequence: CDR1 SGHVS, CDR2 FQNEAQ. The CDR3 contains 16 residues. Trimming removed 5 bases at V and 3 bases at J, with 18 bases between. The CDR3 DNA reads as TGTGCCAGCAGCCCAGCAATGAGGAGTGTAACAGATACGCAGTATTTT. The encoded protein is CASSPAMRSVTDTQYF.

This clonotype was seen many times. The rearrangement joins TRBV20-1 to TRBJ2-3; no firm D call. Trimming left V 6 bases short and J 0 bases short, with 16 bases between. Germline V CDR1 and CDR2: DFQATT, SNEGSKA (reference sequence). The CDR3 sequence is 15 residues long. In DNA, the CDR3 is TGCAGTGCCATCCACTCTAGTGCTAGCACAGATACGCAGTATTTT. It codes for CSAIHSSASTDTQYF.

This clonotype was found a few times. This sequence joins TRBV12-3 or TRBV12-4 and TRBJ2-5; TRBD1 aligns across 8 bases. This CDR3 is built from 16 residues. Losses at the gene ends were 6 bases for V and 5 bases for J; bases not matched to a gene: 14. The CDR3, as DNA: TGTGCCAGCAGCCCGTCGGACAGGGTGGAAGTGGAGACCCAGTACTTC. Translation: CASSPSDRVEVETQYF.

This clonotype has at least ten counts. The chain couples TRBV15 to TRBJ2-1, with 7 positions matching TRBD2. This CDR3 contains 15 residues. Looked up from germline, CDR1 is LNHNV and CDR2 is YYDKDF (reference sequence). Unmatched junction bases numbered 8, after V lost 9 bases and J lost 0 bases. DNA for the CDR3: TGTGCCACAGAATCTAGCGGTAGCTCCTACAATGAGCAGTTCTTC. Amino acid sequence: CATESSGSSYNEQFF.

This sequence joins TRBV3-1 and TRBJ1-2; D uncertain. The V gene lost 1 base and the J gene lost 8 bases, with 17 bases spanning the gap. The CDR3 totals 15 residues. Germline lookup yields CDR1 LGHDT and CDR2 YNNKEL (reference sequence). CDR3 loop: CASSQVQEPLSGYTF. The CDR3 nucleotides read TGTGCCAGCAGCCAAGTGCAGGAGCCGCTGTCAGGCTACACCTTC. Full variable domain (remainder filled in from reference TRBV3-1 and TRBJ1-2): DTAVSQTPKYLVTQMGNDKSIKCEQNLGHDTMYWYKQDSKKFLKIMFSYNNKELIINETVPNRFSPKSPDKAHLNLHINSLELGDSAVYFCASSQVQEPLSGYTFGSGTRLTVV.